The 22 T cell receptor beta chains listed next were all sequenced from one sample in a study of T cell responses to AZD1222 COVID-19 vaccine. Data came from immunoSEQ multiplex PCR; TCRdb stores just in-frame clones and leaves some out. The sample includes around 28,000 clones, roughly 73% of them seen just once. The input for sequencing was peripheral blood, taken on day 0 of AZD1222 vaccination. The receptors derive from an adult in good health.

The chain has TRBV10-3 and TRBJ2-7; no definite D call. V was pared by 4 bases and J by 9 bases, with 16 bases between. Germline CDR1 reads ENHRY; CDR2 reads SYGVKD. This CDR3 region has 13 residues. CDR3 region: CAISVQDGNRQYF. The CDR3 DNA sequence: TGTGCCATCAGTGTGCAGGATGGAAATCGGCAGTACTTC.

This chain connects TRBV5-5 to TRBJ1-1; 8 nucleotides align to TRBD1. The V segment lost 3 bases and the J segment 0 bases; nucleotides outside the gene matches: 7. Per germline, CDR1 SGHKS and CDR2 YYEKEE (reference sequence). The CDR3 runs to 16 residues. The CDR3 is CASSSHAGGLNTEAFF. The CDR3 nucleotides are TGTGCCAGCAGCTCTCATGCAGGGGGCTTGAACACTGAAGCTTTCTTT. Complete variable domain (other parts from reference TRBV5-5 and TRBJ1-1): DAGVTQSPTHLIKTRGQQVTLRCSPISGHKSVSWYQQVLGQGPQFIFQYYEKEERGRGNFPDRFSARQFPNYSSELNVNALLLGDSALYLCASSSHAGGLNTEAFFGQGTRLTVV.

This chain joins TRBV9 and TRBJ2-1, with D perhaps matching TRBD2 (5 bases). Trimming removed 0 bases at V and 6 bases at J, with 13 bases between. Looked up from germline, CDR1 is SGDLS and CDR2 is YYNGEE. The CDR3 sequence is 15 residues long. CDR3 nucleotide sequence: TGTGCCAGCAGCGTAGGCCCTACTAGTGGCAATGAGCAGTTCTTC. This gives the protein CASSVGPTSGNEQFF.

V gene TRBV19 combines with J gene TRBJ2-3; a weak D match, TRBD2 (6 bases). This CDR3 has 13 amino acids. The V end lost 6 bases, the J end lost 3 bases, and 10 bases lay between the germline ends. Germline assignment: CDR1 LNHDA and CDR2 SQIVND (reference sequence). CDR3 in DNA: TGTGCCAGTAGAACGGCGGGGACAGATACGCAGTATTTT. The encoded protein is CASRTAGTDTQYF.

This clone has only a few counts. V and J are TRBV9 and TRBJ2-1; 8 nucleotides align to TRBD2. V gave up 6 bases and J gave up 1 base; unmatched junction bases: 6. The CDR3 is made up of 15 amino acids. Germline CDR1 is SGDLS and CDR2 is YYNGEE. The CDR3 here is CASTPGGGSYNEQFF. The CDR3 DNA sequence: TGTGCCAGCACCCCCGGGGGGGGGTCCTACAATGAGCAGTTCTTC.

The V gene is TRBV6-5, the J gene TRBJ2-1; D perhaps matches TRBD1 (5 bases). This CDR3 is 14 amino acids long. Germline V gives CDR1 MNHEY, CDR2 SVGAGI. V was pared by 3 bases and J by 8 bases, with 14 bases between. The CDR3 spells CASSYRDSIHEQFF. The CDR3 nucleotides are TGTGCCAGCAGTTATCGAGACAGTATCCATGAGCAGTTCTTC.

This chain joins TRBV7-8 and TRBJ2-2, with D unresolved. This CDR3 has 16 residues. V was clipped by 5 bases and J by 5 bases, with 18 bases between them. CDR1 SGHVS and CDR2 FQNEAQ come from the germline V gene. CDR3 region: CASSRRRPLETGELFF. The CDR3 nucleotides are TGTGCCAGCAGCCGAAGACGGCCCCTGGAGACCGGGGAGCTGTTTTTT. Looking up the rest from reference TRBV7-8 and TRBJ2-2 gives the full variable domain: GAGVSQSPRYKVAKRGQDVALRCDPISGHVSLFWYQQALGQGPEFLTYFQNEAQLDKSGLPSDRFFAERPEGSVSTLKIQRTQQEDSAVYLCASSRRRPLETGELFFGEGSRLTVL.

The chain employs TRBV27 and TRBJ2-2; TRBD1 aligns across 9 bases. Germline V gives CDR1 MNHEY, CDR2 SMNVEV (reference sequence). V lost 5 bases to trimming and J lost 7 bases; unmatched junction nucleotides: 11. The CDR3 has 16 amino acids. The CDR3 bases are TGTGCCAGCAGTACGACACGGACAGGGGCCCACGGGGAGCTGTTTTTT. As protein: CASSTTRTGAHGELFF.

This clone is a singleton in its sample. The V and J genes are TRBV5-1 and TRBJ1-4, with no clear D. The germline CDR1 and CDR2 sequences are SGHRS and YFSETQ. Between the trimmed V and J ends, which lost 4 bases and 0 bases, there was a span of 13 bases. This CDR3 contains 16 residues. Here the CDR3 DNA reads TGCGCCAGCAGCCCCTTTTTTAGGGCAACTAATGAAAAACTGTTTTTT. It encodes CASSPFFRATNEKLFF.

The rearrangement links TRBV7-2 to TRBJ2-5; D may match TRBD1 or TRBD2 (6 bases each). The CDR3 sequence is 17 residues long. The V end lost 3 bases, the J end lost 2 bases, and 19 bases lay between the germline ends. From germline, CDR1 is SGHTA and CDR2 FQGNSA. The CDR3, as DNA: TGTGCCAGCAGCTTTCAAGGGGGGCCCGGATCGCAAGAGACCCAGTACTTC. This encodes CASSFQGGPGSQETQYF.

CDR3 sequence reads: CASSGTTMDEQFF. The CDR3 nucleotides read TGTGCCAGCAGCGGAACTACCATGGATGAGCAGTTCTTC. The chain uses TRBV12-3 or TRBV12-4 and TRBJ2-1; no definite D call. CDR3 length: 13 residues. Deletions cut 6 bases from V and 8 bases from J, with 14 bases between.

In nucleotides, the CDR3 is TGTGCCAGCAGTTGGGACAGCGCAAACACCGGGGAGCTGTTTTTT. Protein sequence: CASSWDSANTGELFF. This chain uses TRBV7-2 with TRBJ2-2, with 7 bases lining up with TRBD1. Germline CDR1 SGHTA, CDR2 FQGNSA. CDR3 length equals 15 residues. V lost 6 bases, J lost 2 bases, and 6 bases stayed unmatched.

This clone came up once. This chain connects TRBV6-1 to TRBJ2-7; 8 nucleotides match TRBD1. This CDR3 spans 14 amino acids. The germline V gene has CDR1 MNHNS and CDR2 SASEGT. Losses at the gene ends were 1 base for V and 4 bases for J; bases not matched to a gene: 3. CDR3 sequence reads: CASSEGTGLYEQYF. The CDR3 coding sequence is TGTGCCAGCAGTGAAGGGACAGGGCTATACGAGCAGTACTTC.

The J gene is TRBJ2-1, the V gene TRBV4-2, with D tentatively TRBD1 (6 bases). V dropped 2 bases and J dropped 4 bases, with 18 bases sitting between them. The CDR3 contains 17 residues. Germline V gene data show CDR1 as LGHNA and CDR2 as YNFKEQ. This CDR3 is CASSQLGVGGPYNEQFF. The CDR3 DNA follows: TGTGCCAGCAGCCAACTCGGGGTTGGGGGCCCTTACAATGAGCAGTTCTTC.

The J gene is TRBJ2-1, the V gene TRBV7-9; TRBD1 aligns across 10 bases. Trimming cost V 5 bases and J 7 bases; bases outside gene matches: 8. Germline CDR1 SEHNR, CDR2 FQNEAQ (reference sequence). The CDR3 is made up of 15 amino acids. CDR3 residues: CASSPGTGVWNEQFF. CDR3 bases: TGTGCCAGCAGCCCCGGGACAGGGGTTTGGAATGAGCAGTTCTTC.

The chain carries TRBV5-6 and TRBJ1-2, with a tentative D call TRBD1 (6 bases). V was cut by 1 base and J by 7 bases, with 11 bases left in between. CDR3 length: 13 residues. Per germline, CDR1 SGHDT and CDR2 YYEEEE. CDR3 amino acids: CASSLQDRSGYTF. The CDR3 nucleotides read TGTGCCAGCAGCTTGCAGGACAGAAGTGGCTACACCTTC.

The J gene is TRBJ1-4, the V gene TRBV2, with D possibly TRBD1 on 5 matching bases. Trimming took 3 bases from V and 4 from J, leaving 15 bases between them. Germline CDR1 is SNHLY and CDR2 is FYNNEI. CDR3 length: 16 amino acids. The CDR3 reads CASSDYRQNNNEKLFF. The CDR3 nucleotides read TGTGCCAGCAGTGATTACAGGCAGAACAATAATGAAAAACTGTTTTTT.

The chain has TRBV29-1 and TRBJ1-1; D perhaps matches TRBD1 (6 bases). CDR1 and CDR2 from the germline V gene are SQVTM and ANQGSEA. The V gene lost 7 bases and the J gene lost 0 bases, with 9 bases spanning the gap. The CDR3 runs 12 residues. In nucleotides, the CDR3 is TGCAGCGCAAGGGGGGTGAACACTGAAGCTTTCTTT. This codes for CSARGVNTEAFF. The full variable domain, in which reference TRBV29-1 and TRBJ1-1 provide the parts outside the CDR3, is SAVISQKPSRDICQRGTSLTIQCQVDSQVTMMFWYRQQPGQSLTLIATANQGSEATYESGFVIDKFPISRPNLTFSTLTVSNMSPEDSSIYLCSARGVNTEAFFGQGTRLTVV.

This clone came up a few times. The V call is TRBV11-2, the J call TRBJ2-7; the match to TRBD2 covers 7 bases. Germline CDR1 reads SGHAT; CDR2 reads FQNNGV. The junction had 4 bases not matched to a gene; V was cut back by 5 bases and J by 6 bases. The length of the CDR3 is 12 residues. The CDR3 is CASSRSGGEQYF. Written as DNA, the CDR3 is TGTGCCAGCAGCCGGTCGGGGGGCGAGCAGTACTTC.

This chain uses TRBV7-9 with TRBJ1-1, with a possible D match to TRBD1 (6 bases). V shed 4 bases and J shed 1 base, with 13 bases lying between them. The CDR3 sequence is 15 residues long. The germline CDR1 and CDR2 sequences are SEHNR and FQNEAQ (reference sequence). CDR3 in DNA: TGTGCCAGCAGCTCGACCGGACAGCAGAACACTGAAGCTTTCTTT. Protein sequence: CASSSTGQQNTEAFF.

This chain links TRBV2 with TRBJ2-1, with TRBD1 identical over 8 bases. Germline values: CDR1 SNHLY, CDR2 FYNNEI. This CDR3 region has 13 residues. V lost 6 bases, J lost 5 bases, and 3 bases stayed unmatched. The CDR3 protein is CASSGQGNNEQFF. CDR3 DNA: TGTGCCAGCAGCGGACAGGGCAACAATGAGCAGTTCTTC. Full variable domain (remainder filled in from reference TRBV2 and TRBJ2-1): EPEVTQTPSHQVTQMGQEVILRCVPISNHLYFYWYRQILGQKVEFLVSFYNNEISEKSEIFDDQFSVERPDGSNFTLKIRSTKLEDSAMYFCASSGQGNNEQFFGPGTRLTVL.

This CDR3 reads CASSRGTSGYSYNEQFF. The CDR3 DNA reads TGTGCCAGCAGCCGGGGGACTAGCGGATACTCCTACAATGAGCAGTTCTTC. This rearrangement joins TRBV11-3 to TRBJ2-1, with 11 bases aligning to TRBD2. V gave up 5 bases and J gave up 0 bases; unmatched junction bases: 6. This CDR3 has 17 amino acids. CDR1 and CDR2 from the germline V gene are SGHNT and YENEEA.